This T cell receptor (beta chain) emerged from a study of regulatory T cells in long-lasting Graves disease. Study-level background: Over 5 years on antithyroid drugs plus positive TSH receptor antibodies marked Graves' disease as persistent. Study-wide points: Persistent patients shared more public clonotypes (approximately 2,900) than new patients (more than 900). Limited samples may have lowered accuracy.

Of note for this clonotype: The target antigen is unknown.

The TCR beta library used iRepertoire HTBI primers with Arm-PCR amplification of CDR3. MiXCR was run by TCRdb on the multiplex PCR reads, yielding one entry per CDR3 protein. Of about 660,000 distinct CDR3 sequences detected, 30% appear once; the ten largest clones hold roughly 40%. Time point given: persistent/refractory GD, antithyroid drugs over 5 years with positive TRAb. PBMCs provided the RNA from which the TCR library was made. Guidelines of the American Thyroid Association were used to diagnose Graves' disease. The source material was peripheral blood mononuclear cells (PBMCs), sampled when the disease was refractory, from a patient treated with antithyroid drugs. This receptor was obtained from a female donor with Graves disease.

The CDR3 region has the DNA TGCAGCGTCGCCAATCCGACAGACGGAAACTATGGCTACACCTTC. Translated: CSVANPTDGNYGYTF. The V gene is TRBV29-1, the J gene TRBJ1-2; D perhaps matches TRBD1 (5 bases). Trimming shortened V by 6 bases and J by 2 bases, and 19 bases separated the two germline ends. This CDR3 comprises 15 residues. Germline-derived CDR1 and CDR2 are SQVTM and ANQGSEA.